This T cell receptor beta chain was retrieved from a study of T cells in localized non-small cell lung cancer. Germline lookup yields CDR1 LNHDA and CDR2 SQIVND (reference sequence). V lost 0 bases and J lost 4, with 11 bases in between. The CDR3 has 15 residues. Using immunoSEQ multiplex PCR, the repertoire was profiled, and TCRdb retains in-frame clones only, with some absent. The sample gives around 140,000 clones, about 90% of which show up once; 1.7% is in the top ten. Sequenced here: peripheral blood, sampled before any cancer treatment. The source of this sequence is a female donor older than 55 with stage I lung adenocarcinoma. This rearrangement joins TRBV19 to TRBJ2-3, with D possibly matching TRBD2 (5 bases). In DNA form, the CDR3 reads TGTGCCAGTAGTATAGAGACCGGAGGCGCAGATACGCAGTATTTT. Translating gives CASSIETGGADTQYF.